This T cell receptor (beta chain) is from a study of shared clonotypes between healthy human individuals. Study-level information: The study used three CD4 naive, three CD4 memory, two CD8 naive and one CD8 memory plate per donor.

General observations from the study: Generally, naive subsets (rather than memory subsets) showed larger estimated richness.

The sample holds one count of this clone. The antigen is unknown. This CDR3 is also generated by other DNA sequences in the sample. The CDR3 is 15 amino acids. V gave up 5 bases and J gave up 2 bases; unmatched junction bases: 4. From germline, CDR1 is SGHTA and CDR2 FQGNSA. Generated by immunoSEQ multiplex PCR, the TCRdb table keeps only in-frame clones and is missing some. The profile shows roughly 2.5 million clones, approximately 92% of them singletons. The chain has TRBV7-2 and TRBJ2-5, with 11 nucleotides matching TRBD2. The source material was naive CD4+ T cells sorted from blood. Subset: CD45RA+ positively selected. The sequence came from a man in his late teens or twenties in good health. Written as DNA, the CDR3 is TGTGCCAGCAGCCCTAGCGGGAGGACTCAAGAGACCCAGTACTTC. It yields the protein CASSPSGRTQETQYF. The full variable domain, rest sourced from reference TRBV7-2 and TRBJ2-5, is GAGVSQSPSNKVTEKGKDVELRCDPISGHTALYWYRQSLGQGLEFLIYFQGNSAPDKSGLPSDRFSAERTGGSVSTLTIQRTQQEDSAVYLCASSPSGRTQETQYFGPGTRLLVL.